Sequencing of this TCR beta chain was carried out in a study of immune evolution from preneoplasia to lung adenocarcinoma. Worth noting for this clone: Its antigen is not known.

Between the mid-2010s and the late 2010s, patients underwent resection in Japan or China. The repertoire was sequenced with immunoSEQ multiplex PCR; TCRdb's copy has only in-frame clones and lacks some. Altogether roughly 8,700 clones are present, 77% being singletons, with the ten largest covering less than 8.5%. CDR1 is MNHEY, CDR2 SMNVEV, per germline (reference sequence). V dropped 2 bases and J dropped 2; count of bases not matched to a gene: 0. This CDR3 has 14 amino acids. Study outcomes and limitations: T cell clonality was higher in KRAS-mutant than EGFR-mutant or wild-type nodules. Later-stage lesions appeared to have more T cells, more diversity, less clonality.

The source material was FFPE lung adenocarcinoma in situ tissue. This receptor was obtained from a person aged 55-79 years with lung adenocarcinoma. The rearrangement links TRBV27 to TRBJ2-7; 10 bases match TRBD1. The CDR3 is CASSLGTGAYEQYF. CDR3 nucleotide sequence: TGTGCCAGCAGTTTAGGGACAGGGGCCTACGAGCAGTACTTC.